This T cell receptor (beta chain) was sequenced for a study of T-cell memory formation after mild COVID-19 (dated by TCRdb to about 2021). Context from the whole study: TCR sequence clusters from the two donors were largely donor specific. In a couple of donors, T-cell clones that expanded and contracted after mild COVID-19 were followed by sequencing TCRalpha and TCRbeta repertoires longitudinally. The cohort was made up of two young adult volunteers, one female and one male, who were previously healthy. General findings and caveats noted by the study authors: Only a couple of mild cases were covered by the study, and larger cohorts that include severe cases with pre-infection samples were considered necessary. Contracting CD4+ clones turned up mainly in the CM and EM memory subsets, whereas EMRA was where CD8+ clones were enriched. Some responding clones were detected in pre-infection memory, which suggested that pre-existing cross-reactive memory T cells had joined the SARS-CoV-2 response. Balanced CD4/CD8 phenotypes were observed for clones contracting from day 15 to 85, whereas a bias towards CD4+ was observed for a second wave of clones expanding from day 15 to 37. Whether the second-wave clones peaking on day 37 were SARS-CoV-2 specific was not confirmed.

The instrument was an Illumina NovaSeq 6000. TCRalpha and TCRbeta cDNA libraries were constructed by 5'RACE with constant-segment primers, with sample barcodes and unique molecular identifiers being introduced. Trizol reagent was used to extract RNA from every sample. Amplification of the libraries took two PCR steps, and the second step added a second sample barcode plus Illumina TruSeq adapters. Sequencing of the libraries was done on an Illumina NovaSeq, producing 2 x 150 bp paired-end reads. The authors processed their data as follows. Reads were demultiplexed and collapsed into UMI-guided consensus sequences with migec v1.2.7. With mixcr v2.1.11, UMI consensuses were aligned to TRA and TRB V and J templates and assembled into clonotypes. A clonotype was counted as expanded or contracted only when both edgeR and NoisET called the clonotype significant, with the noise models trained on biological replicates. For edgeR calls, a false discovery rate-adjusted p below 0.01 and a log2 fold-change threshold of 1 were applied. As an exploratory analysis of dynamics, max-normalized trajectories of the 1000 most abundant clonotypes were examined by PCA with hierarchical clustering. Separately sequenced CD4+ and CD8+ repertoires were used to assign a CD4 or CD8 phenotype to each responding clone. In-frame beta chains were kept once TCRdb had trimmed the public reads at Q25 with fastp and called clones with MiXCR. Here each entry gathers all rows of one CDR3 protein and keeps the most common genes and DNA. The V and J calls were not made by the authors but by TCRdb's processing. For this sample the table gives 450,000 or so distinct CDR3 sequences, of which 25% were detected only once. Roughly an eighth of the sample rests with the top ten.

This clonotype was detected a few times. This clone's antigen is unknown. No qualities accompany the bases; no much larger clone lies one base away. Ficoll-Paque density gradient centrifugation was used to isolate PBMCs. V lost 4 bases and J lost 5 bases, and the count of bases not matched to a germline gene is 7. CDR3 length: 15 amino acids, cysteine to phenylalanine. Of all the DNA, just the CDR3 is kept, 45 bases in frame from base 1. The germline V gene (reference sequence) yields PRHDT for CDR1 and FYEKMQ for CDR2. This receptor was obtained from an adult woman who had mild COVID-19 (a few samples of this study predate the infection). The sample titles of this study are shuffled in the database, so cell type and time point are left out; the donor was told from shared clones. Sequencing was done on a sample of PBMCs or a T cell subset sorted from them (not recorded which). The chain is made from TRBV13 and TRBJ2-5, and 10 junctional nucleotides match TRBD1. The nucleotides are TGTGCCAGCAGCTCAAGACAGGGGGCAATTGAGACCCAGTACTTC. The translation is CASSSRQGAIETQYF.